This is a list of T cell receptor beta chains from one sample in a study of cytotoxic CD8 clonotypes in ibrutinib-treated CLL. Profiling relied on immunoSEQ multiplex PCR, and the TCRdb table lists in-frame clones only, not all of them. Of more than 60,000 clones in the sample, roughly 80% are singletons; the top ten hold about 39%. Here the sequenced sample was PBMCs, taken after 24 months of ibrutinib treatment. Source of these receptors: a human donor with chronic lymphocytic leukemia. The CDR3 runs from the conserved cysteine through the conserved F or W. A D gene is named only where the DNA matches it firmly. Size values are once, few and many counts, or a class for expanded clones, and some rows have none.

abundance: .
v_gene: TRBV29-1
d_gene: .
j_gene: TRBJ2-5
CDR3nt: TGCAGCGTTGAGCTGGGTACGGAGACCCAGTACTTC
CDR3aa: CSVELGTETQYF

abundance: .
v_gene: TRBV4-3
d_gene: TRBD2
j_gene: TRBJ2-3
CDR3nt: TGCGCCAGCAGCCAAGATTTTCTAGCGGGAGGGCCTAGCGAAAAGACAGATACGCAGTATTTT
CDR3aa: CASSQDFLAGGPSEKTDTQYF

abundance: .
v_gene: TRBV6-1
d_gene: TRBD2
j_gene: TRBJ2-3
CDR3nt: TGTGCCAGCAGTGAAGCGAGTCGACTAGCGGACACAGATACGCAGTATTTT
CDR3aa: CASSEASRLADTDTQYF

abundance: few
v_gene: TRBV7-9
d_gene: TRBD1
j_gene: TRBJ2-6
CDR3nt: TGTGCCAGCAGCCCTCGAGGGGGCGCCGGGGCCAACGTCCTGACTTTC
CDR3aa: CASSPRGGAGANVLTF

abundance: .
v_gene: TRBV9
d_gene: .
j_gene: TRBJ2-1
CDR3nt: TGTGCCAGCAGACCGGGGTCTAGCTCCTACAATGAGCAGTTCTTC
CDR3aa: CASRPGSSSYNEQFF

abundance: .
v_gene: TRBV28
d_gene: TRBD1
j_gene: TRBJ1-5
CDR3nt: TGTGCCAGCAGTCTGACAGGGTCGGGAAGCAATCAGCCCCAGCATTTT
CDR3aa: CASSLTGSGSNQPQHF

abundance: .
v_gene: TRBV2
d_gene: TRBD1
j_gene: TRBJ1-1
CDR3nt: TGTGCCAGCAGGCCGGGACAGGGGGCGAACACTGAAGCTTTCTTT
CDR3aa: CASRPGQGANTEAFF

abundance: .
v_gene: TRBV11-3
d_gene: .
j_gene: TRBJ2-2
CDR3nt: TGTGCCAGCAGGGGGCCCAACACCGGGGAGCTGTTTTTT
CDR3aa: CASRGPNTGELFF

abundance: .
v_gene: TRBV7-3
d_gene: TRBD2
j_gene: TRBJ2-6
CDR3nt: TGTGCCAGCAGGTCGCGACTAGCGGGGAACTCTGGGGCCAACGTCCTGACTTTC
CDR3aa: CASRSRLAGNSGANVLTF

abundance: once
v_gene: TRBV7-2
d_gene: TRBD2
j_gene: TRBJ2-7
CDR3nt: TGTGCCAGCAGCACAAGAGCGGGAGCTGGATCCTACGAGCAGTACTTC
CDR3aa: CASSTRAGAGSYEQYF

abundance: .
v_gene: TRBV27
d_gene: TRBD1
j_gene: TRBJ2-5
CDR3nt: TGTGCCAGCAGTTTAAGCAATGACAGGGTGAAGACCCAGTACTTC
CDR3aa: CASSLSNDRVKTQYF

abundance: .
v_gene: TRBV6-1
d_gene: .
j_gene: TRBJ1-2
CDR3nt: TGTGCCAGCAGTGAACCAGGGTATGGCTACACCTTC
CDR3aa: CASSEPGYGYTF

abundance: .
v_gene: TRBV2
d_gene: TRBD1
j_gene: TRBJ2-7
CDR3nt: TGTGCCAGCAGGGGACAGGGGAACGACCGAAAGCTCTACGAGCAGTACTTC
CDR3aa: CASRGQGNDRKLYEQYF

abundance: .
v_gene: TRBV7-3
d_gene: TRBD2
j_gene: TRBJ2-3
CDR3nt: TGTGCCAGCAGCTTAGAGCCGGGACTAGCGGCCACAGATACGCAGTATTTT
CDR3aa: CASSLEPGLAATDTQYF

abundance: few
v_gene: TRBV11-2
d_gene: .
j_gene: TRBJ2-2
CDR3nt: TGTGCCAGCAGCCTCCGACGGGAAGGGGAGCTGTTTTTT
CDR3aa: CASSLRREGELFF

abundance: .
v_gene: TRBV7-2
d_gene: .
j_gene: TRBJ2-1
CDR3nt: TGTGCCAGCAGCTTATCGGCAGCCCCTGGTGGGAATGAGCAGTTCTTC
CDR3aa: CASSLSAAPGGNEQFF

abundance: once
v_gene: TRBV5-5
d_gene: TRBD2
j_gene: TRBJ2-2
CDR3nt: TGTGCCAGCAGCCGGGACGCCGGGAGGACCGGGGAGCTGTTTTTT
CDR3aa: CASSRDAGRTGELFF

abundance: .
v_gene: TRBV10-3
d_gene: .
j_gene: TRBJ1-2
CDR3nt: TGTGCCATCAAAGGAGGACATAACTATGGCTACACCTTC
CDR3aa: CAIKGGHNYGYTF

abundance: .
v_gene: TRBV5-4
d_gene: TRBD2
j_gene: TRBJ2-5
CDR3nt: TGTGCCAGCAGCACGACTAGCGGGATCCAAGAGACCCAGTACTTC
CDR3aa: CASSTTSGIQETQYF

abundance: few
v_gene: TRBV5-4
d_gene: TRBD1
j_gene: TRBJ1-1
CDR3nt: TGTGCCAGCAGCCGGGGACAGTTACTCACTGAAGCTTTCTTT
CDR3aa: CASSRGQLLTEAFF

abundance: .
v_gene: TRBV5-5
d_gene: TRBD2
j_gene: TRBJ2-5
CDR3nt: TGTGCCAGCAGCTCTTTAGCGGGAGTGCGAGAGACCCAGTACTTC
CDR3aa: CASSSLAGVRETQYF

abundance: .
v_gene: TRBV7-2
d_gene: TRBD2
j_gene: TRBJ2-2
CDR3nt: TGTGCCAGCAGCTTAGGTCTAGCGGCGACCGGGGAGCTGTTTTTT
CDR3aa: CASSLGLAATGELFF

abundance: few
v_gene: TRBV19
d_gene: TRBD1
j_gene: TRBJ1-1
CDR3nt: TGTGCCAGTAATGGAGACAGGGTGGTGAACACTGAAGCTTTCTTT
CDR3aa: CASNGDRVVNTEAFF

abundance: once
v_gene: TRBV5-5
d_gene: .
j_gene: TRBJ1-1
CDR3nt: TGTGCCAGCAGCTTGACAGCAGTAAATGAAGCTTTCTTT
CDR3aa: CASSLTAVNEAFF